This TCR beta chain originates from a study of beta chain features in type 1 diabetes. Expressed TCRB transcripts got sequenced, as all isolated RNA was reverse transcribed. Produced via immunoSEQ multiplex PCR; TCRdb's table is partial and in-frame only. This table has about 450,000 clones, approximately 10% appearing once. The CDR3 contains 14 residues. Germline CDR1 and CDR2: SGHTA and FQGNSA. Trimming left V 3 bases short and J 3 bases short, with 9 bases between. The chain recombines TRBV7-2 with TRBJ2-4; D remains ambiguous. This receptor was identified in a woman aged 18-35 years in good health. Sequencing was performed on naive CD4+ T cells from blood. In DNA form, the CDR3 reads TGTGCCAGCAGCTTCCCAGACCTCAAAAACATTCAGTACTTC. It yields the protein CASSFPDLKNIQYF. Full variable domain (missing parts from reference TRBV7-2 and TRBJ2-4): GAGVSQSPSNKVTEKGKDVELRCDPISGHTALYWYRQSLGQGLEFLIYFQGNSAPDKSGLPSDRFSAERTGGSVSTLTIQRTQQEDSAVYLCASSFPDLKNIQYFGAGTRLSVL.